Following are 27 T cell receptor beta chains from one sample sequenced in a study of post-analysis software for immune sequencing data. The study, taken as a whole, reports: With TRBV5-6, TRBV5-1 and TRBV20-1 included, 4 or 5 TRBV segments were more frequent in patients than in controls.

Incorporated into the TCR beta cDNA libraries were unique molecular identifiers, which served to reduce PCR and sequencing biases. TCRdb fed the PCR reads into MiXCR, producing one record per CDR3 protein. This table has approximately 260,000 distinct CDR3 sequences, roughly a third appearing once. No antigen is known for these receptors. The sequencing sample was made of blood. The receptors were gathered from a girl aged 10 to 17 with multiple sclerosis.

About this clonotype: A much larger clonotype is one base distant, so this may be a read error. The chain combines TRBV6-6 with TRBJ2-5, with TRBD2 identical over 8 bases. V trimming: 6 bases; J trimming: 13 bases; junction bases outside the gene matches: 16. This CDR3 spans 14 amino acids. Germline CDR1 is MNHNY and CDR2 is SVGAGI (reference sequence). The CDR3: CASRPTSGITWGYF. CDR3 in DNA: TGTGCCAGCAGACCCACTAGCGGCATAACGTGGGGGTACTTC.

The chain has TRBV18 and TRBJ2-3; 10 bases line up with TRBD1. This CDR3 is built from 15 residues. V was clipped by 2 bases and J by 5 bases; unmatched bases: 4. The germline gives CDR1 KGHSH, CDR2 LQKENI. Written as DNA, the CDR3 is TGTGCCAGCTCACCAAGACAGGGGGCTGGAGATACGCAGTATTTT. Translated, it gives CASSPRQGAGDTQYF.

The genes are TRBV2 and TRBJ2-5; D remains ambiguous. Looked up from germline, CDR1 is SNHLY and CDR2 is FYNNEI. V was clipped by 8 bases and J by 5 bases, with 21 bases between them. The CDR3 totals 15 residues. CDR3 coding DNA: TGTGCCAGCGGGTCCCAGAGAAGGAAAGGGGAGACCCAGTACTTC. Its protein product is CASGSQRRKGETQYF.

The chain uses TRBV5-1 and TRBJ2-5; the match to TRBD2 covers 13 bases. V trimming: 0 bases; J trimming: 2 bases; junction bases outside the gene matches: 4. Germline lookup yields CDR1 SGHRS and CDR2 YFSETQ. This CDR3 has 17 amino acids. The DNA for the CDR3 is TGCGCCAGCAGCTTGGGAAGGGGACTAGCGGGGCAAGAGACCCAGTACTTC. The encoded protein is CASSLGRGLAGQETQYF.

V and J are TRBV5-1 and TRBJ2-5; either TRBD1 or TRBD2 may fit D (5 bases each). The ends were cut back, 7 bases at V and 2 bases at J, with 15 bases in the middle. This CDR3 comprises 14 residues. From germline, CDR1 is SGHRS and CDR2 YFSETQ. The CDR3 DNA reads TGCGCCAGCTGGGACGGCGGACCTCAAGAGACCCAGTACTTC. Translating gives CASWDGGPQETQYF.

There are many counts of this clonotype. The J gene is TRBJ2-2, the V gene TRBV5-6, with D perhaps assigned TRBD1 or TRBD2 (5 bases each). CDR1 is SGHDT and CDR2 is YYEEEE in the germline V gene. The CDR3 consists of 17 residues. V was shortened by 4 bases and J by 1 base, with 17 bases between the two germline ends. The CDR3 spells CASSPWWGTRNTGELFF. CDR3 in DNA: TGTGCCAGCAGCCCATGGTGGGGGACCAGGAACACCGGGGAGCTGTTTTTT.

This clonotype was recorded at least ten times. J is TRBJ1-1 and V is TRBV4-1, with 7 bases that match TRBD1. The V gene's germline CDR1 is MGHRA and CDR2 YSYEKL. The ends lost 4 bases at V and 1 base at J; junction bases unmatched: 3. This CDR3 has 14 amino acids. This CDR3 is CASSPTGRNTEAFF. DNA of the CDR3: TGCGCCAGCAGCCCGACAGGGCGGAACACTGAAGCTTTCTTT.

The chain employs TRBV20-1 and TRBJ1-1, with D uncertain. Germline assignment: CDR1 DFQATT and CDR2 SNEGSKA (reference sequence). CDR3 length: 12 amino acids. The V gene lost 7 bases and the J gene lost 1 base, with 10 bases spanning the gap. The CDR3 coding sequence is TGCAGTGTAAAACAGCAGAACACTGAAGCTTTCTTT. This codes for CSVKQQNTEAFF.

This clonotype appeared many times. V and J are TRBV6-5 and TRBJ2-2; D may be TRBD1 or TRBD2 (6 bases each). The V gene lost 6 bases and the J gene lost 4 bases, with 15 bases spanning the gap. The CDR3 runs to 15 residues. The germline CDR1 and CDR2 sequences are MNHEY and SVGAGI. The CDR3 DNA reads TGTGCCAGCAGACCCCAAGGAGGGGGCACCGGGGAGCTGTTTTTT. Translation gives CASRPQGGGTGELFF.

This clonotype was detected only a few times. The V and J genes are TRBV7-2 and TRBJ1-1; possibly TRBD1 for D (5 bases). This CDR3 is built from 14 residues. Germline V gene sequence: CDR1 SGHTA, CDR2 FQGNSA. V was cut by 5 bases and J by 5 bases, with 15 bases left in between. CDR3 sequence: CASSTASTATEAFF. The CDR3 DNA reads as TGTGCCAGCAGCACGGCATCGACAGCAACTGAAGCTTTCTTT.

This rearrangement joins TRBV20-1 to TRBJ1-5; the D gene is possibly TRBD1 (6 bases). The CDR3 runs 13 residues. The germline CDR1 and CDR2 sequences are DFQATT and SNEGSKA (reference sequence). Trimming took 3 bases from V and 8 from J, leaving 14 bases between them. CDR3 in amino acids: CSASRTAPEPQHF. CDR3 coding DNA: TGCAGTGCTAGCCGGACAGCCCCGGAGCCCCAGCATTTT.

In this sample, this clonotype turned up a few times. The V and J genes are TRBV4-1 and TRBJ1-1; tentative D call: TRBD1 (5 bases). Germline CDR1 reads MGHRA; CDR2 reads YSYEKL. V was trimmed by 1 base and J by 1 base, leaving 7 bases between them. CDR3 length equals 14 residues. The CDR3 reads CASSQGRGNTEAFF. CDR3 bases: TGCGCCAGCAGCCAAGGAAGGGGGAACACTGAAGCTTTCTTT.

The CDR3 is CASSPGSGEQYF. The CDR3 DNA reads TGTGCCAGCAGCCCTGGGTCGGGGGAGCAGTACTTC. The chain uses TRBV7-9 and TRBJ2-5; D might be TRBD2 (6 bases). V was cut by 5 bases and J by 11 bases, with 15 bases left in between. Per the germline V gene, CDR1 is SEHNR and CDR2 is FQNEAQ (reference sequence). CDR3 length: 12 residues.

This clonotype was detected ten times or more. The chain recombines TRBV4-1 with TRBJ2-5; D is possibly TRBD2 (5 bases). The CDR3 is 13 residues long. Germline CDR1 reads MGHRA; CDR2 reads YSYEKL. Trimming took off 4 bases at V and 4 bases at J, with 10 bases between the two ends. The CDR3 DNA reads TGCGCCAGCAGCCCCGACGGGGTAGAGACCCAGTACTTC. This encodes CASSPDGVETQYF.

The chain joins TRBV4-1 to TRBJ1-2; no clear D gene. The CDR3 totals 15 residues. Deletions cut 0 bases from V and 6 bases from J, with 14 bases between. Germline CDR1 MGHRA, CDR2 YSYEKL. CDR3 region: CASSQDQGPKDGYTF. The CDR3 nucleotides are TGCGCCAGCAGCCAAGATCAAGGACCCAAAGATGGCTACACCTTC.

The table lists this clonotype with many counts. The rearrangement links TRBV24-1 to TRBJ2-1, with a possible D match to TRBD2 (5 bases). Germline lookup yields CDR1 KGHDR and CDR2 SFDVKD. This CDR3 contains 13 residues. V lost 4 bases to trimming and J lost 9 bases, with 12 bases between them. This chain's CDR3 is CATSDTTRTEQFF. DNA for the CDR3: TGTGCCACCAGTGACACCACTAGGACTGAGCAGTTCTTC.

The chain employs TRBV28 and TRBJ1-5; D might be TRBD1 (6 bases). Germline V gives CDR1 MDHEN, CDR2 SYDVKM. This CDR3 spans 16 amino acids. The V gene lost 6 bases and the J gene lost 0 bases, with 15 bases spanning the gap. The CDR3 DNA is TGTGCCAGCAGGGTCGGGGGCCTCTATAGCAATCAGCCCCAGCATTTT. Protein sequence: CASRVGGLYSNQPQHF.

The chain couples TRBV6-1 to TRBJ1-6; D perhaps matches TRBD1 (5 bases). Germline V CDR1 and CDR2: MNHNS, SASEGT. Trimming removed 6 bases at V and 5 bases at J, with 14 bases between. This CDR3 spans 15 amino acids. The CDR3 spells CASSRNGGDNSPLHF. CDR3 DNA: TGTGCCAGCAGCCGGAACGGAGGGGATAATTCACCCCTCCACTTT.

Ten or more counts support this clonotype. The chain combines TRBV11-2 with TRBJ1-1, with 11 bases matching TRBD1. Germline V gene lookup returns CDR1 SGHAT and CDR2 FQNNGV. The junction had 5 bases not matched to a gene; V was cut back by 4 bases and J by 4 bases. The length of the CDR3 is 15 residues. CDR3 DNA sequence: TGTGCCAGCAGCTCCCGGACAGGGGGCGGCACTGAAGCTTTCTTT. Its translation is CASSSRTGGGTEAFF. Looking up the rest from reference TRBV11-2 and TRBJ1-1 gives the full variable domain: EAGVAQSPRYKIIEKRQSVAFWCNPISGHATLYWYQQILGQGPKLLIQFQNNGVVDDSQLPKDRFSAERLKGVDSTLKIQPAKLEDSAVYLCASSSRTGGGTEAFFGQGTRLTVV.

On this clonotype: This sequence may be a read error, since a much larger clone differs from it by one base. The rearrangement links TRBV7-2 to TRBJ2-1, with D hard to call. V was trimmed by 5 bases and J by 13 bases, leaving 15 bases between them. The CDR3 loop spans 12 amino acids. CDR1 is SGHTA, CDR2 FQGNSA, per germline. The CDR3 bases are TGTGCCAGCAGCCTGTACAAGGAGACCCAGTTCTTC. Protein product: CASSLYKETQFF.

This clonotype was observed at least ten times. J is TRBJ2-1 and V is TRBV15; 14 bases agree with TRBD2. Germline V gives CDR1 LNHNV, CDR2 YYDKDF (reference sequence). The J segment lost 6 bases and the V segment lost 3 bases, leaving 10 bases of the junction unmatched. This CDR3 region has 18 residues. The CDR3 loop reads CATSSGLAGGRLPNEQFF. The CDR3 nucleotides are TGTGCCACCAGCAGTGGACTAGCGGGGGGCCGCTTACCCAATGAGCAGTTCTTC.

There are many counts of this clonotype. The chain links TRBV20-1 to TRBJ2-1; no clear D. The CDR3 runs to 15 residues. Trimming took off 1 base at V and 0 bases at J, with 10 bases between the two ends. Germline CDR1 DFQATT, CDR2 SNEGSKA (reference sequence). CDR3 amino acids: CSARATASSYNEQFF. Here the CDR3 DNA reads TGCAGTGCTAGAGCCACCGCTAGCTCCTACAATGAGCAGTTCTTC.

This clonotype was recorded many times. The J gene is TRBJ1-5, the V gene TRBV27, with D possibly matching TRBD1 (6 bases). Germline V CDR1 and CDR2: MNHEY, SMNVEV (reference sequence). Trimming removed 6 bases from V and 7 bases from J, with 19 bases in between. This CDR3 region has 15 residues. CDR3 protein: CASSLGGIGVQPQHF. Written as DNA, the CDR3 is TGTGCCAGCAGCCTCGGGGGCATCGGAGTCCAGCCCCAGCATTTT.

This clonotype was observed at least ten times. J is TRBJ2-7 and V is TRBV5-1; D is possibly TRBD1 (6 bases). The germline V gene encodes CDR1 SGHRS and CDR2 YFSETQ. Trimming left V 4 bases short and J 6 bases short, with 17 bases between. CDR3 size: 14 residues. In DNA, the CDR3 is TGCGCCAGCAGCGCGGTAGGTACAGGGTTCGAGCAGTACTTC. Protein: CASSAVGTGFEQYF.

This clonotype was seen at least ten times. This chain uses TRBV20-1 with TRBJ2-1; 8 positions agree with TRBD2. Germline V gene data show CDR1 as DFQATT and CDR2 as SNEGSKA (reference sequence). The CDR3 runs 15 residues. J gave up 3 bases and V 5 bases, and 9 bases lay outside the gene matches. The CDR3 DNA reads TGCAGTGCTGCCCCGATAGCGGGGAGCTACAATGAGCAGTTCTTC. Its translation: CSAAPIAGSYNEQFF.

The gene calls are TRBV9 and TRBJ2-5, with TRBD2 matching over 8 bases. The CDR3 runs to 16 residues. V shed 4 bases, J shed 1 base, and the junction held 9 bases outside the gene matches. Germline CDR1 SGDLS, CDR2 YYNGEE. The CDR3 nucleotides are TGTGCCAGCAGCCCGAGTCGTGGGACTAGCCAAGAGACCCAGTACTTC. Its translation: CASSPSRGTSQETQYF.

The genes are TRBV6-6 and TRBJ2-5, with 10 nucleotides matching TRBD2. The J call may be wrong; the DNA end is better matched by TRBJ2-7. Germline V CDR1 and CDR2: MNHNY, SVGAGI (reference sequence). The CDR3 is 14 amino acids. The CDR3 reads CASRSGRPPYEQYF. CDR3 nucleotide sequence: TGTGCCAGCCGTAGCGGGAGGCCACCCTACGAGCAGTACTTC.